One sample yielded the 20 T cell receptor beta chains listed below, sequenced in a study of OX40 agonist ivuxolimab in advanced cancers. TCRdb keeps only in-frame clones here, not all; method: immunoSEQ multiplex PCR. The table includes more than 100,000 clones, 85% to 95% detected once. Material: CD4+ or CD8+ T cells sorted from blood, obtained in a trial of the OX40 agonist ivuxolimab. These receptors originate from an adult with an advanced solid tumor such as melanoma, head and neck, liver or kidney cancer.

The chain recombines TRBV7-2 with TRBJ1-2; D not certain. Trimming pared 3 bases from V and 8 bases from J, leaving 10 bases between. This CDR3 comprises 12 residues. From germline, CDR1 is SGHTA and CDR2 FQGNSA. The CDR3 loop reads CASSLQAWGYTF. CDR3 DNA sequence: TGTGCCAGCAGCTTGCAGGCTTGGGGCTACACCTTC.

This rearrangement joins TRBV6-1 to TRBJ2-7; D gene ambiguous. This CDR3 is built from 10 residues. V was trimmed by 5 bases and J by 4 bases, leaving 3 bases between them. The germline V gene has CDR1 MNHNS and CDR2 SASEGT. The CDR3 is CASSRYEQYF. The CDR3 DNA reads TGTGCCAGCAGTCGTTACGAGCAGTACTTC.

This rearrangement joins TRBV9 to TRBJ2-2; 8 bases are a match to TRBD1. V trimming: 2 bases; J trimming: 6 bases; junction bases outside the gene matches: 6. CDR1 SGDLS and CDR2 YYNGEE come from the germline V gene. The CDR3 covers 15 residues. As DNA, the CDR3 is TGTGCCAGCAGCGTTCGGACAGGGACGGCCGGGGAGCTGTTTTTT. Encoded protein: CASSVRTGTAGELFF.

This clone was detected only a few times. The gene calls are TRBV7-2 and TRBJ1-6; TRBD1 matches 9 bases. V shed 3 bases, J shed 10 bases, and the junction held 4 bases outside the gene matches. The CDR3 loop spans 14 amino acids. Germline V gives CDR1 SGHTA, CDR2 FQGNSA. Here the CDR3 reads CASSFGQGSSPLHF. The CDR3 DNA is TGTGCCAGCAGCTTCGGACAGGGGTCGTCACCCCTCCACTTT.

DNA of the CDR3: TGTGCCAGCAGCTTAGGGCCGGGCCAATATGGCTACACCTTC. Translating it yields CASSLGPGQYGYTF. V usage is TRBV7-3 and J usage is TRBJ1-2; D remains ambiguous. V was shortened by 2 bases and J by 5 bases, with 12 bases between the two germline ends. Germline assignment: CDR1 SGHTA and CDR2 FQGTGA. This CDR3 is 14 amino acids long.

J is TRBJ2-2 and V is TRBV11-3; D is possibly TRBD1 (5 bases). With 1 base removed from V and 11 bases from J, the gap between germline ends came to 8 bases. This CDR3 region has 12 residues. Germline V lookup: CDR1 SGHNT, CDR2 YENEEA. This CDR3 reads CASSLGTGELFF. The CDR3 DNA reads TGTGCCAGCAGCTTAGGTACAGGAGAGCTGTTTTTT.

This CDR3 reads CAWSVEVRGEQYF. The CDR3 region has the DNA TGTGCCTGGAGTGTGGAGGTAAGGGGCGAGCAGTACTTC. J is TRBJ2-7 and V is TRBV30; possibly TRBD1 or TRBD2 for D (5 bases each). The CDR3 totals 13 residues. Germline CDR1 is GTSNPN and CDR2 is SVGIG (reference sequence). V lost 0 bases and J lost 6, with 12 bases in between.

In its sample, this clone was seen once. The genes are TRBV28 and TRBJ1-4, with D perhaps TRBD1 (6 bases). This CDR3 comprises 14 residues. From germline, CDR1 is MDHEN and CDR2 SYDVKM. V shed 6 bases and J shed 8 bases, with 16 bases lying between them. Here the CDR3 DNA reads TGTGCCAGCAGATCAGAGGGGGGTGGCGAAAAACTGTTTTTT. This translates into CASRSEGGGEKLFF.

The chain is built from TRBV15 and TRBJ2-7; D uncertain. Germline CDR1 LNHNV, CDR2 YYDKDF (reference sequence). V lost 0 bases and J lost 6, with 9 bases in between. CDR3 length: 13 residues. The CDR3 loop is CATSRDPAREQYF. Written as DNA, the CDR3 is TGTGCCACCAGCAGAGATCCGGCACGCGAGCAGTACTTC.

V gene TRBV7-2 combines with J gene TRBJ2-2; no firm D call. The CDR3 loop spans 16 amino acids. The V end was cut by 1 base, the J end by 2 bases, with 11 bases between. The V gene's germline CDR1 is SGHTA and CDR2 FQGNSA. CDR3 amino acids: CASSLEVVINTGELFF. The CDR3 DNA is TGTGCCAGCAGCTTAGAGGTGGTAATTAACACCGGGGAGCTGTTTTTT.

The genes are TRBV10-3 and TRBJ2-5, with D tentatively TRBD1 or TRBD2 (5 bases each). V was shortened by 3 bases and J by 6 bases, with 23 bases between the two germline ends. Germline CDR1 is ENHRY and CDR2 is SYGVKD. The CDR3 is made up of 17 amino acids. In DNA, the CDR3 is TGTGCCATCAGTGAACGGCAGGGAATCGGGGCTGAAAAGACCCAGTACTTC. Translated, it gives CAISERQGIGAEKTQYF.

The chain combines TRBV7-2 with TRBJ2-7; D is possibly TRBD2 (5 bases). Germline CDR1 SGHTA, CDR2 FQGNSA. This CDR3 spans 14 amino acids. V lost 6 bases, J lost 0 bases, and 12 bases lay in between. The CDR3 protein is CASSEGLLSYEQYF. CDR3 nucleotides: TGTGCCAGCAGTGAGGGCTTGCTCTCCTACGAGCAGTACTTC.

The CDR3 nucleotides read TGTGCCAGTAATCTCCCGGGACAGGGGGCCGCCTATGGCTACACCTTC. Residues: CASNLPGQGAAYGYTF. The chain employs TRBV19 and TRBJ1-2; 12 bases line up with TRBD1. The CDR3 is 16 residues long. From germline, CDR1 is LNHDA and CDR2 SQIVND (reference sequence). Trimming took 7 bases from V and 4 from J; bases not matched to a gene: 10.

The V and J genes are TRBV7-2 and TRBJ2-1, with D unresolved. V was pared by 1 base and J by 12 bases, with 10 bases between. In germline, CDR1 is SGHTA, CDR2 FQGNSA. This CDR3 has 12 amino acids. CDR3 nucleotide sequence: TGTGCCAGCAGCTTAGGAGGCCAGACGCAGTTCTTC. This encodes CASSLGGQTQFF.

This clone turned up a few times. The V gene is TRBV2, the J gene TRBJ1-1; D is ambiguous. From germline, CDR1 is SNHLY and CDR2 FYNNEI. V was trimmed by 5 bases and J by 4 bases, leaving 5 bases between them. The CDR3 is 11 amino acids. CDR3 nucleotides: TGTGCCAGCAGTATGGGCACTGAAGCTTTCTTT. Encoded protein: CASSMGTEAFF.

The chain has TRBV7-2 and TRBJ2-1, with 7 positions matching TRBD2. The length of the CDR3 is 16 residues. Germline CDR1 SGHTA, CDR2 FQGNSA. Trimming removed 4 bases from V and 0 bases from J; junction bases left unmatched: 6. CDR3 region: CASSSLGGTSYNEQFF. As DNA, the CDR3 is TGTGCCAGCAGCTCCCTCGGGGGGACCTCCTACAATGAGCAGTTCTTC.

The chain recombines TRBV5-8 with TRBJ2-2; D gene uncertain. V lost 1 base and J lost 1, with 8 bases in between. This CDR3 has 15 residues. Germline CDR1 reads SGHTS; CDR2 reads YDEGEE. The CDR3 DNA sequence: TGTGCCAGCAGCTTGCTGGGCCAGAACACCGGGGAGCTGTTTTTT. Residues: CASSLLGQNTGELFF.

The chain employs TRBV28 and TRBJ2-6, with 8 bases aligning to TRBD1. This CDR3 region has 15 residues. The J segment lost 1 base and the V segment lost 11 bases, leaving 7 bases of the junction unmatched. CDR1 and CDR2 (germline): MDHEN, SYDVKM. The CDR3 region is CASTGGTSGANVLTF. The CDR3 coding sequence is TGTGCCTCCACAGGGGGAACATCTGGGGCCAACGTCCTGACTTTC. Full variable domain (rest looked up from reference TRBV28 and TRBJ2-6): DVKVTQSSRYLVKRTGEKVFLECVQDMDHENMFWYRQDPGLGLRLIYFSYDVKMKEKGDIPEGYSVSREKKERFSLILESASTNQTSMYLCASTGGTSGANVLTFGAGSRLTVL.

The chain joins TRBV9 to TRBJ1-1; D gene unclear. Trimming cost V 0 bases and J 5 bases, with 11 bases left between them. Germline CDR1 SGDLS, CDR2 YYNGEE. The CDR3 is 14 residues long. The CDR3 DNA follows: TGTGCCAGCAGCGTAGTAGGGTCTCGAACTGAAGCTTTCTTT. It specifies CASSVVGSRTEAFF.

The rearrangement uses TRBV4-3 and TRBJ2-1, with 12 bases lining up with TRBD2. This CDR3 comprises 16 residues. The V and J ends lost 4 bases and 8 bases, in that order; junction bases with no gene match: 9. From germline, CDR1 is LGHNA and CDR2 YSLEER. The DNA for the CDR3 is TGCGCCAGCAGCCCGGTACCTAGCGGGGGGGTCCATGAGCAGTTCTTC. Translation: CASSPVPSGGVHEQFF.